The present TCR beta chain was sequenced within a study of blood T cell repertoires in COVID-19. Study summary: The study drew acute and convalescent COVID-19 samples from the United States, Italy and Spain.

In the original processing: Estimation of nucleated cell counts was performed using reference gene primer amplification. Libraries were prepared by immunoSEQ multiplex PCR; TCRdb keeps only in-frame clonotypes and omits some of them. V and J calls and clone size are copied from that table; D and trimming were computed from the DNA. This sample carries over 200,000 clones, approximately 85% of them seen once, and the ten largest clones take 1.5% to 2%. Donors in Cohort 3 counted as recovered after two negative PCRs, clearance, or symptom resolution. This clone was detected once. The CDR3 has 13 residues. V was clipped by 0 bases and J by 2 bases, with 5 bases between them. The V gene's germline CDR1 is SGHKS and CDR2 YYEKEE (reference sequence).

This sequence was found in a woman aged 50 to 65 who had recovered from COVID-19. Sequenced input: PBMCs or T cells enriched from blood (not recorded which). The V and J genes are TRBV5-5 and TRBJ1-1, with unresolved D. The chain's CDR3 is CASSLALNTEAFF. The CDR3 nucleotides read TGTGCCAGCAGCTTGGCCCTCAACACTGAAGCTTTCTTT.